One and the same sample provided the 11 T cell receptor beta chains below, sequenced in a study of T cell responses to AZD1222 COVID-19 vaccine. The repertoire was sequenced with immunoSEQ multiplex PCR; TCRdb's copy has only in-frame clones and lacks some. The sample holds roughly 160,000 clones, 85% to 90% seen once. This specimen was peripheral blood, taken on day 0 of AZD1222 vaccination. These receptor sequences come from an adult in good health.

J is TRBJ2-7 and V is TRBV30, with a tentative D call TRBD2 (6 bases). There are 15 residues in the CDR3. Trimming removed 4 bases at V and 0 bases at J, with 16 bases between. CDR1 is GTSNPN, CDR2 SVGIG, per germline (reference sequence). The DNA for the CDR3 is TGTGCCTGGACCCCTGGGGTAGCGGTCTCCTACGAGCAGTACTTC. Protein sequence: CAWTPGVAVSYEQYF.

In this sample, this clone turned up once. The chain has TRBV7-2 and TRBJ1-3; D is ambiguous. Germline V gives CDR1 SGHTA, CDR2 FQGNSA. V lost 5 bases and J 0 bases, leaving 14 bases between the germline ends. The CDR3 sequence is 16 residues long. The CDR3 nucleotides read TGTGCCAGCAGCCAAAACGACCCCCGCTCTGGAAACACCATATATTTT. This gives the protein CASSQNDPRSGNTIYF.

This chain uses TRBV5-5 with TRBJ2-3; TRBD1 matches at 8 bases. Per the germline V gene, CDR1 is SGHKS and CDR2 is YYEKEE (reference sequence). CDR3 length: 15 amino acids. With V trimmed by 3 bases and J by 8 bases, 11 bases remained unmatched. Here the CDR3 DNA reads TGTGCCAGCAGCTCAGCCGGGACAGGTAAGCTTACGCAGTATTTT. This translates into CASSSAGTGKLTQYF.

The chain employs TRBV30 and TRBJ1-5, with D perhaps TRBD1 (6 bases). Trimming cost V 1 base and J 2 bases, with 12 bases left between them. The germline V gene has CDR1 GTSNPN and CDR2 SVGIG (reference sequence). The CDR3 length is 15 residues. The CDR3 here is CAWSEGGWGNQPQHF. CDR3 sequence (DNA): TGTGCCTGGAGTGAAGGGGGTTGGGGCAATCAGCCCCAGCATTTT.

The chain links TRBV27 to TRBJ1-1, with D possibly matching TRBD1 (5 bases). Germline CDR1 is MNHEY and CDR2 is SMNVEV (reference sequence). The CDR3 runs to 13 residues. V shed 4 bases and J shed 4 bases, with 10 bases lying between them. The CDR3 loop is CASSWRGGTEAFF. For the CDR3, the DNA is TGTGCCAGCAGTTGGAGGGGTGGCACTGAAGCTTTCTTT.

The rearrangement uses TRBV5-5 and TRBJ2-1; unclear D gene. The CDR3 has 11 amino acids. Germline CDR1 is SGHKS and CDR2 is YYEKEE (reference sequence). Trimming removed 4 bases from V and 3 bases from J, with 2 bases in between. Written as DNA, the CDR3 is TGTGCCAGCAGCATCTACAATGAGCAGTTCTTC. Translation gives CASSIYNEQFF.

The chain is built from TRBV7-2 and TRBJ1-3; TRBD1 agrees at 9 bases. Germline CDR1 is SGHTA and CDR2 is FQGNSA. CDR3 length equals 16 residues. The V segment lost 0 bases and the J segment 3 bases; nucleotides outside the gene matches: 3. CDR3 sequence reads: CASSLAGTGYGNTIYF. The DNA for the CDR3 is TGTGCCAGCAGCTTAGCCGGGACAGGGTATGGAAACACCATATATTTT. Full variable domain (outside the CDR3, taken from reference TRBV7-2 and TRBJ1-3): GAGVSQSPSNKVTEKGKDVELRCDPISGHTALYWYRQSLGQGLEFLIYFQGNSAPDKSGLPSDRFSAERTGGSVSTLTIQRTQQEDSAVYLCASSLAGTGYGNTIYFGEGSWLTVV.

V gene TRBV7-3 combines with J gene TRBJ2-7; D is undetermined. Trimming removed 6 bases at V and 6 bases at J, with 15 bases between. Germline CDR1 reads SGHTA; CDR2 reads FQGTGA. The CDR3 has 13 residues. In DNA form, the CDR3 reads TGTGCCAGCAGTTTAGGGCCAGCGAGCGAGCAGTACTTC. Translated, it gives CASSLGPASEQYF.

Here the CDR3 reads CASRRGAGGNYGYTF. CDR3 nucleotides: TGTGCCAGCAGACGGGGCGCCGGGGGGAACTATGGCTACACCTTC. The rearrangement joins TRBV6-5 to TRBJ1-2, with D possibly matching TRBD1 (5 bases). The germline V gene has CDR1 MNHEY and CDR2 SVGAGI. The CDR3 totals 15 residues. V was cut by 6 bases and J by 2 bases, with 16 bases left in between.

This sequence joins TRBV25-1 and TRBJ1-1; D is unclear. Trimming shortened V by 0 bases and J by 0 bases, and 8 bases separated the two germline ends. The CDR3 spans 15 residues. CDR1 is MGHDK, CDR2 SYGVNS, per germline. The CDR3 DNA reads as TGTGCCAGCAGTGAATATGCGGGTCTGAACACTGAAGCTTTCTTT. It specifies CASSEYAGLNTEAFF.

This chain links TRBV5-1 with TRBJ1-1; 7 bases fit TRBD1. Germline loops: CDR1 SGHRS, CDR2 YFSETQ. This CDR3 has 16 residues. Germline trimming cut 0 bases from V and 2 bases from J; bases unmatched to any gene: 7. CDR3 coding DNA: TGCGCCAGCAGCTTGGTAGGGGGCACATCAAACACTGAAGCTTTCTTT. It is translated as CASSLVGGTSNTEAFF.